This TCR beta chain is drawn from a study of human T cells and chemical hapten exposure. Study background: Sensitization was performed using 2% DPC on a roughly 2 cm by roughly 2 cm upper inner arm skin site.

This clonotype was detected ten times or more. Its antigen is still unknown. The library tagged each cDNA molecule with unique molecular identifiers. One entry per CDR3 protein results from TCRdb running MiXCR on the RACE reads. The sample has fewer than 95,000 distinct CDR3 sequences; roughly 10% are singletons. The study, taken as a whole, reports: PT1 expanded TCR numbers rose with patch test score.

CDR1 is DFQATT and CDR2 is SNEGSKA in the germline V gene (reference sequence). The CDR3 is made up of 13 amino acids. The V end was cut by 3 bases, the J end by 7 bases, with 13 bases between. Documented time point: patch test 1, 2 weeks after DPC sensitization. As to treatment: therapeutic diphenylcyclopropenone sensitization with weekly scalp DPC. The clonotype comes from a man in his forties or fifties with alopecia areata. Some clones in this sample may be carry-over from other donors' samples. The V and J genes are TRBV20-1 and TRBJ1-5, with D perhaps TRBD1 (5 bases). The source was whole blood, collected in connection with sensitization to the hapten diphenylcyclopropenone (DPC). This CDR3 is CSARGRSGQPQHF. CDR3 coding DNA: TGCAGTGCTAGGGGTAGGTCAGGGCAGCCCCAGCATTTT.